The clone carrying this T cell receptor (beta chain) showed up many times. These data come from a study of regulatory T cells in long-lasting Graves disease. Stated time point: newly diagnosed GD, antithyroid drugs for less than 3 months. With RNA extracted from PBMCs as input, the TCR library was made. Investigators prepared the TCR beta libraries by applying iRepertoire HTBI primers and Arm-PCR of CDR3 regions. Each CDR3 protein gets one entry after TCRdb re-called the multiplex PCR reads with MiXCR. The data hold a few hundred thousand distinct CDR3 sequences, with 15% to 20% observed a single time. The CDR3 consists of 13 residues. Per germline, CDR1 DFQATT and CDR2 SNEGSKA (reference sequence). Trimming shortened V by 3 bases and J by 0 bases, and 8 bases separated the two germline ends. In addition, the sample was reused for a study of T cells in Graves' hyperthyroidism and ophthalmopathy.

J is TRBJ1-1 and V is TRBV20-1, with D possibly matching TRBD1 (5 bases). The TCR comes from a woman in her thirties with Graves disease. Sequenced here: peripheral blood mononuclear cells (PBMCs), sampled at new diagnosis, from a patient treated with antithyroid drugs. The CDR3 DNA sequence: TGCAGTGCTAGGGGACTGTTGAACACTGAAGCTTTCTTT. Translating it yields CSARGLLNTEAFF.